The sequence of this T cell receptor beta chain was determined in a study of a mutant IDH1 vaccine in newly diagnosed glioma. TCRdb's table, derived via immunoSEQ multiplex PCR, lists solely in-frame clones and lacks some. Counted here are tens of thousands of clones, approximately 81% occurring once; the ten biggest clones make up roughly 4.5%. This sample's time point: week 35, safety follow-up. Alongside topical imiquimod, each dose of vaccine comprised 300 ug of mutant IDH1 20-mer peptide. CDR3 length equals 14 residues. Trimming at V came to 1 base and at J to 1 base, leaving 1 base not matched to a gene. The V gene's germline CDR1 is LNHDA and CDR2 SQIVND (reference sequence). For this clone: The antigen is unknown. Other nucleotide sequences from this sample produce the same CDR3.

Sequencing used PBMCs, obtained from a glioma patient whose treatment included an IDH1 peptide vaccine. This chain links TRBV19 with TRBJ2-7; 7 bases align to TRBD2. The source of this sequence is a man between 25 and 39 years old with glioma. The CDR3 DNA reads as TGTGCCAGTAGTATAGGTAGCGGGTCCTACGAGCAGTACTTC. This encodes CASSIGSGSYEQYF.